The clone carrying this T cell receptor beta chain appeared a few times. The sample belongs to a study of blood T cell repertoires in COVID-19. Across the whole study: COVID-19 samples from acute and convalescent phases originated in the United States, Italy and Spain. T cells, B-cell-depleted T cells, or PBMCs supplied cDNA or gDNA.

Under the authors' procedure: Nucleated cell number was recorded as an estimate derived from reference gene primer amplification. The table came from immunoSEQ multiplex PCR; TCRdb's copy has only in-frame clones and leaves some out. V and J calls and clone size come straight from that table; D and trimming were deduced from the DNA. The sample shows roughly 200,000 clones, about nine tenths of them seen only once. V shed 2 bases, J shed 13 bases, and the junction held 10 bases outside the gene matches. Germline V gene data show CDR1 as SGHTA and CDR2 as FQGTGA. This CDR3 spans 13 amino acids. The sample taken for sequencing was peripheral blood. This sequence originates from a man older than 75 with acute or convalescent COVID-19. The chain recombines TRBV7-3 with TRBJ2-5; the match to TRBD1 covers 7 bases. Written as DNA, the CDR3 is TGTGCCAGCAGCTTAGGTCTGTGGGACAGAGTGTACTTC. Translation gives CASSLGLWDRVYF.